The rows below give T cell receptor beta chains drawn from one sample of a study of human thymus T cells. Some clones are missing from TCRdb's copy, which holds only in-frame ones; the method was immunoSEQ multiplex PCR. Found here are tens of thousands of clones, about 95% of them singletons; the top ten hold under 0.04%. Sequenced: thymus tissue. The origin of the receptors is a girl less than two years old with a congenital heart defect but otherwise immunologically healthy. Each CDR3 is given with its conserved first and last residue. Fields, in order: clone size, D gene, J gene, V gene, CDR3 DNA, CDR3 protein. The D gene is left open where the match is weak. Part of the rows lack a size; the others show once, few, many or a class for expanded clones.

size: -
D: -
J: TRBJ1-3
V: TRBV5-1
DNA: TGCGCCAGCAGCCGCCTCGACGGAGGTAACTCTGGAAACACCATATATTTT
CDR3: CASSRLDGGNSGNTIYF

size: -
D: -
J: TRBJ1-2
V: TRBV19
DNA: TGTGCCAGTAGTAGACAGGAGACTAACTATGGCTACACCTTC
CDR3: CASSRQETNYGYTF

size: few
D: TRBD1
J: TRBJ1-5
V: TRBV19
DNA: TGTGCCAGTAGTATCGACAGGGGGCATCAGCCCCAGCATTTT
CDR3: CASSIDRGHQPQHF

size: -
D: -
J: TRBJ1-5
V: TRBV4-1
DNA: TGCGCCAGCAGCCAAGGATGGGCTAGGGCGAATCAGCCCCAGCATTTT
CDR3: CASSQGWARANQPQHF

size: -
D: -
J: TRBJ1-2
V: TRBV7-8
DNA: TGTGCCAGCAGCTTTCCGGACCGCTACTACACCTTC
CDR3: CASSFPDRYYTF

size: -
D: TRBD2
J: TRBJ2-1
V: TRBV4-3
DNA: TGCGCCAGCAGCCGGGGACTAGCGGGCCACAATGAGCAGTTCTTC
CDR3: CASSRGLAGHNEQFF

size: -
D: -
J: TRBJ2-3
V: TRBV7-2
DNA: TGTGCCAGCAGCCAGCCAAGCGGGTGTGTAGATACGCAGTATTTT
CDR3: CASSQPSGCVDTQYF

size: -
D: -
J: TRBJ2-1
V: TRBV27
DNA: TGTGCCAGCAGTTCCGGGGGAGGCGGGACCCCTCTGCTCCATGAGCAGTTCTTC
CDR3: CASSSGGGGTPLLHEQFF

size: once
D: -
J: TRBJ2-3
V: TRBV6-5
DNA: TGTGCCAGCAGGGACACAGGGTGGGTAGGAGATACGCAGTATTTT
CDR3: CASRDTGWVGDTQYF

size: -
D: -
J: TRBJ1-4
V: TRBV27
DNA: TGTGCCAGCAGATCTTCCGGGATTCAAAATGAAAAACTGTTTTTT
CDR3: CASRSSGIQNEKLFF

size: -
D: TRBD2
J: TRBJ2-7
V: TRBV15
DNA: TGTGCCACCAGCAGAGATCGAGGGGGACTAGTCTACGAGCAGTACTTC
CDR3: CATSRDRGGLVYEQYF

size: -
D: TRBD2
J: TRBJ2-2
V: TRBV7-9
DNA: TGTGCCAGCAGCTTACGTCTAGCGGGAACCGGGGAGCTGTTTTTT
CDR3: CASSLRLAGTGELFF

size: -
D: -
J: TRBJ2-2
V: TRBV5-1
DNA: TGCGCCAGCAGCCCGGAGTTGGCCGGGGAGCTGTTTTTT
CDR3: CASSPELAGELFF

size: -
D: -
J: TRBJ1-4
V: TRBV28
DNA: TGTGCCAGCAGCCCCCCCCGACGGGAGGGTAATGAAAAACTGTTTTTT
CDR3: CASSPPRREGNEKLFF

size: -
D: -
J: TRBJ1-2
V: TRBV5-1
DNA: TGCGCCAGCAGCTTGGCGCACTGGGACGGCGGTTCTCCGATCTATGGCTACACCTTC
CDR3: CASSLAHWDGGSPIYGYTF

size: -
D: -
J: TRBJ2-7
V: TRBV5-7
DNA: TGTGCCAGCAGCTTGGCGGACAGAGAGCAGTACTTC
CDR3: CASSLADREQYF

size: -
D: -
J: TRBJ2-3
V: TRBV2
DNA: TGTGCCAGCGGGCTTACCACAGATACGCAGTATTTT
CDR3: CASGLTTDTQYF

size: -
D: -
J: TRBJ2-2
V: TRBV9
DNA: TGTGCCAGCAGCGCCCAGAGGACCGGGGAGCTGTTTTTT
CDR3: CASSAQRTGELFF

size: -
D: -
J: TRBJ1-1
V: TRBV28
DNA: TGTGCCAGCAGTCCCCTCAAGGGGCTCGAAGTTATAAACACTGAAGCTTTCTTT
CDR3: CASSPLKGLEVINTEAFF

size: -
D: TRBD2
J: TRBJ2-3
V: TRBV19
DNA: TGTGCCAGTAGTCTCCGACTAGCGGGAGACAAAAGCACAGATACGCAGTATTTT
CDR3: CASSLRLAGDKSTDTQYF

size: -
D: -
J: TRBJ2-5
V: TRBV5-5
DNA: TGTGCCAGCAGCATACCTGGGGGGGCACTACCGCCCCAAGAGACCCAGTACTTC
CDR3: CASSIPGGALPPQETQYF

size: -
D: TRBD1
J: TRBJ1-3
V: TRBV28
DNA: TGTGCCAGCAGTTCCCCCCAGGGGGGGCAGGGAGGGATCTCTGGAAACACCATATATTTT
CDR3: CASSSPQGGQGGISGNTIYF

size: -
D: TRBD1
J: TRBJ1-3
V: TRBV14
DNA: TGTGCCAGCAGCCAAGGGCTAATGGGGACAGGGGGCAGAAACACCATATATTTT
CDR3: CASSQGLMGTGGRNTIYF

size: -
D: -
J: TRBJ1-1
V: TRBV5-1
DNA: TGCGCCAGCAGCTTGGAGGTAGTGGGGAACACTGAAGCTTTCTTT
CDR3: CASSLEVVGNTEAFF

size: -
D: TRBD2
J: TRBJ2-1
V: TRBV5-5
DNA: TGTGCCAGCAGCTCATGGACTAGCGGCCACTTAAGCTCCTACAATGAGCAGTTCTTC
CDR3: CASSSWTSGHLSSYNEQFF

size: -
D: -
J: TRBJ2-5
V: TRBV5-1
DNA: TGCGCCAGCAGCTTGGGGAAAGGGGCCGGGGAGACCCAGTACTTC
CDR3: CASSLGKGAGETQYF

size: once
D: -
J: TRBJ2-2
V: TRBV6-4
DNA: TGTGCCAGCAGTGAATTTCGAACAGGGTATACCGGGGAGCTGTTTTTT
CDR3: CASSEFRTGYTGELFF

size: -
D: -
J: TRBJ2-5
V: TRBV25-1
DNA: TGTGCCAGCCGACAAGAGACCCAGTACTTC
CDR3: CASRQETQYF

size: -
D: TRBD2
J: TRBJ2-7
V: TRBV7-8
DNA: TGTGCCAGCAGCTTATTCTCCGGACTAGCGGTTCCCTACGAGCAGTACTTC
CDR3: CASSLFSGLAVPYEQYF

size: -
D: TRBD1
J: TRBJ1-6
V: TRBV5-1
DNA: TGCGCCAGCAGCTTGGCCGGCGGGACAGGGACGAATGGGCTGAGGACACCCCTCCACTTT
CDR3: CASSLAGGTGTNGLRTPLHF

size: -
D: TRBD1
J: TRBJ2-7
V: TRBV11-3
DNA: TGTGCCAGCAGCTTAGGGGGACAGGGTGAAGCCTACGAGCAGTACTTC
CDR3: CASSLGGQGEAYEQYF

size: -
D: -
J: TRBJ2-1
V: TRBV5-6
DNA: TGTGCCAGCAGCACCGGACTTGTCGCCTACAATGAGCAGTTCTTC
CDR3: CASSTGLVAYNEQFF

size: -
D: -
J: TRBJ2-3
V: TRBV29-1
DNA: TGCAGCGGAGGGGGGAATACGCAGTATTTT
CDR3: CSGGGNTQYF

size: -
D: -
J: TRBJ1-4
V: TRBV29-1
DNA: TGCAGCGCCCTTGGGGCAGGGAGGGAAAAACTGTTTTTT
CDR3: CSALGAGREKLFF

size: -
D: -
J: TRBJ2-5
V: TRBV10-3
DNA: TGTGCCATCAGTGAGTCGCCGTACCAAGAGACCCAGTACTTC
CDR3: CAISESPYQETQYF

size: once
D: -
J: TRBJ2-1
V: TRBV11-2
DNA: TGTGCCAGCGGAGCCTGGGTAGCGGACAATGAGCAGTTCTTC
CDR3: CASGAWVADNEQFF

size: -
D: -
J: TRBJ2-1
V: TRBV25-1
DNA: TGTGCCAGCATGACAGGTCCCTCCTACAATGAGCAGTTCTTC
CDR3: CASMTGPSYNEQFF

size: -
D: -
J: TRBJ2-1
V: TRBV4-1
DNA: TGCGCCAGCAGCCAAGGGCGAAGGTTAGAGGCGGGTGAGCAGTTCTTC
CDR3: CASSQGRRLEAGEQFF

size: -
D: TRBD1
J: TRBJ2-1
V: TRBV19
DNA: TGTGCCAGTAGGGGGACAGGTCTCTACAATGAGCAGTTCTTC
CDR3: CASRGTGLYNEQFF

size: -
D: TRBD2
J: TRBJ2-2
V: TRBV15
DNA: TGTGCCACCAGCAGATCAGAGCCGACTAGCGGGGGGACCGGGGAGCTGTTTTTT
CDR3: CATSRSEPTSGGTGELFF

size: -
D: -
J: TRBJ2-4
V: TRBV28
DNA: TGTGCCAGCTCTACTTGCTCGAGCATTCAGTACTTC
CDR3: CASSTCSSIQYF

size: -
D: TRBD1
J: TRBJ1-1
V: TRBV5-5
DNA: TGTGCCAGCAGCCGAGGGGGCGAGAGGCCTGAAGCTTTCTTT
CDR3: CASSRGGERPEAFF

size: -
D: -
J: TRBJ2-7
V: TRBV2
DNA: TGTGCCAGCAGTGTATCCTACCACTACTCCTACGAGCAGTACTTC
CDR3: CASSVSYHYSYEQYF

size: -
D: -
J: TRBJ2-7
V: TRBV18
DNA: TGTGCCAGCTCACTTGCTGGGTATAGTTCCTACGAGCAGTACTTC
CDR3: CASSLAGYSSYEQYF

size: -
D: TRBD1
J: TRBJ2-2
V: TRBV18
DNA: TGTGCCAGCTCCCTTCCCGGACGGGACAGGTGGCGGAACGGTATTGGGGAGCTGTTTTTT
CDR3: CASSLPGRDRWRNGIGELFF

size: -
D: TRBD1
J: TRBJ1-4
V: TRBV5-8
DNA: TGTGCCAGCAGCGGTGGACAGGGCAAACTGTTTTTT
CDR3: CASSGGQGKLFF

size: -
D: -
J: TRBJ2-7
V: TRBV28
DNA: TGTGCCAGCAGTTTATGGAACCCATACCGCCTCATCTCCTACGAGCAGTACTTC
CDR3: CASSLWNPYRLISYEQYF

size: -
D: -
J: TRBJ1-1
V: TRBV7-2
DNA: TGTGCCAGCAGCCCCCTAATTGAAAGGCGCGGAGCGGGCACTGAAGCTTTCTTT
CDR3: CASSPLIERRGAGTEAFF

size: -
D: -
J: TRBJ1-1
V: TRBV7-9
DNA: TGTGCTAGCAGCCCTGGAGCTTTCTTT
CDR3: CASSPGAFF

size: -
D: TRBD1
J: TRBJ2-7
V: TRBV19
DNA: TGTGCCAGTAGTATCGGTGGACAGGGCTGGGAAGAGCAGTACTTC
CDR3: CASSIGGQGWEEQYF

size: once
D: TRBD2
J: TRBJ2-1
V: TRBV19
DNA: TGTGCCAGTAGTATGCGGCTAGCGGCAGGCAATGAGCAGTTCTTC
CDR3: CASSMRLAAGNEQFF

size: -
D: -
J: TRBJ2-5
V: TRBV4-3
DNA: TGCGCCAGCAGCCAAGAACCGGGACCGGGGCTCCAAGAGACCCAGTACTTC
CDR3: CASSQEPGPGLQETQYF

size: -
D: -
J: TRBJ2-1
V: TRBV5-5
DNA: TGTGCCAGCAGCGGGACCCCTTACCTTCCCTCCTACAATGAGCAGTTCTTC
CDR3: CASSGTPYLPSYNEQFF

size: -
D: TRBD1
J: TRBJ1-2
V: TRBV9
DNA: TGTGCCAGCAGCGACAGGGGGCCCTACTATGGCTACACCTTC
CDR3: CASSDRGPYYGYTF

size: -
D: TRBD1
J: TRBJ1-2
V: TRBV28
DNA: TGTGCCAGCAGTTTGGCAACAGGGGCTAGTGGCTACACCTTC
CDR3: CASSLATGASGYTF

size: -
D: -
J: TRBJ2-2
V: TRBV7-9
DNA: TGTGCCAGCAGCTTAGAAGGGAACACCGGGGAGCTGTTTTTT
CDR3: CASSLEGNTGELFF